The subject of this entry is one TCR beta chain. Its matching antigen is unknown. The germline CDR1 and CDR2 sequences are MNHEY and SMNVEV (reference sequence). CDR3 size: 15 residues. Trimming removed 3 bases from V and 4 bases from J; junction bases left unmatched: 8. These data originate in a study of CD8 T cells in ankylosing spondylitis. Study-wide findings and caveats: Reactive arthritis synovial fluid and blood previously showed some of these motif variants. Matched ankylosing spondylitis synovial fluid reportedly contained a significantly enriched population of disease-linked clones. Characteristic, it appeared, of ankylosing spondylitis blood was a TCR beta motif of eight highly homologous variants.

Making use of molecular barcodes, quantitative 5'-RACE generated TCR beta libraries. Via MiXCR, TCRdb re-called the 5' RACE reads, giving one row per CDR3 protein. The profile shows under 450,000 distinct CDR3 sequences, 20% to 25% of them singletons. The chain recombines TRBV27 with TRBJ1-1, with 7 nucleotides matching TRBD1. The sequenced sample consisted of blood, either unsorted or a sorted T cell fraction (not recorded which). The sequence was obtained from a male donor with ankylosing spondylitis or in good health (not recorded which). This chain's CDR3 is CASSFMTGRSTEAFF. CDR3 sequence (DNA): TGTGCCAGCAGTTTCATGACAGGGAGGAGCACTGAAGCTTTCTTT.